This T cell receptor beta chain was retrieved from a study of control samples from healthy donors and cancer patients. Sequencing was performed with immunoSEQ multiplex PCR; in TCRdb, only in-frame clones are kept and a portion is missing. The data show some 130,000 clones, with 80% to 95% seen just once and roughly 2.7% held by the top ten. Germline values: CDR1 SGHRS, CDR2 YFSETQ. The length of the CDR3 is 14 residues. Trimming shortened V by 4 bases and J by 3 bases, and 11 bases separated the two germline ends. Sequences were obtained from blood. The receptor's source is a man aged 35-49 years in good health. The gene calls are TRBV5-1 and TRBJ2-1; no clear D gene. The DNA for the CDR3 is TGCGCCAGCAGCAACGAGGTAGGCTACAATGAGCAGTTCTTC. Amino acids: CASSNEVGYNEQFF.